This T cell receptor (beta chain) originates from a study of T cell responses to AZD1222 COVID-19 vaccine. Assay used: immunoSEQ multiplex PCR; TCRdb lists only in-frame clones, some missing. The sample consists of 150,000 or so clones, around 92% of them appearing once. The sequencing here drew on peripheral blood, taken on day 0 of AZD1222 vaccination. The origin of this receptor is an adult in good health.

Here the CDR3 DNA reads TGCGCCAGCAGGGGGGGACAGACCATGCAAGAGACCCAGTACTTC. It specifies CASRGGQTMQETQYF. V is TRBV4-1 and J is TRBJ2-5, with TRBD1 as a possible D gene (7 bases). Germline V gene sequence: CDR1 MGHRA, CDR2 YSYEKL. Trimming removed 6 bases from V and 2 bases from J, with 16 bases in between. This CDR3 region has 15 residues.